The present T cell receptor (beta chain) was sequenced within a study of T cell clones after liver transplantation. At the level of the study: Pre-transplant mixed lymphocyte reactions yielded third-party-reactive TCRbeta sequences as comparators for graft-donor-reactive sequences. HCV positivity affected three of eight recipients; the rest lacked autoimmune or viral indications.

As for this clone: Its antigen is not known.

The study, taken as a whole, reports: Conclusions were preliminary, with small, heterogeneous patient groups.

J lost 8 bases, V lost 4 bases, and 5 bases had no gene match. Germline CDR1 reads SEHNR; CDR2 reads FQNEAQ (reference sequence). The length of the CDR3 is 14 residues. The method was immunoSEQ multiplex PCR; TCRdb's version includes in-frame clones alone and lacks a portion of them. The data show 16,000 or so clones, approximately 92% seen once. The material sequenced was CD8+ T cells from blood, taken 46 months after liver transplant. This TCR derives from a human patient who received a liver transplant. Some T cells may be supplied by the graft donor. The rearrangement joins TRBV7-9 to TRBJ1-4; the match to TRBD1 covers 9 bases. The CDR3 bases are TGTGCCAGCAGCTGGGACAGGGTCGAAGAAAAACTGTTTTTT. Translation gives CASSWDRVEEKLFF.